These T cell receptor beta chains were read from a single sample in a study of beta chain features in type 1 diabetes. TCRdb keeps only in-frame clones here, not all; method: immunoSEQ multiplex PCR. This table has 500,000 to 700,000 clones, 15% to 17% appearing once. Sequencing was done on a sample of naive CD4+ T cells from blood. Source of these receptors: a man aged 18-30 years in good health. CDR3s include the opening cysteine and the closing phenylalanine or tryptophan. Each record gives: D gene, J gene, clone size, V gene, CDR3 DNA, CDR3 protein. A D gene is named only where the DNA matches it firmly. The size of a clone is reported for some rows only, either as once, few or many, or as a class for expanded clones.

TRBD1	TRBJ2-2	-	TRBV9	TGTGCCAGCAGCGTAGCCCCGACAGGGTTAGGCGGGGAGCTGTTTTTT	CASSVAPTGLGGELFF
-	TRBJ1-1	few	TRBV6-6	TGTGCCGGCCGACAGCAGTTGAACACTGAAGCTTTCTTT	CAGRQQLNTEAFF
-	TRBJ2-5	few	TRBV7-9	TGTGCCAGCAGCCGAAGGGGGGATTGGGAGACCCAGTACTTC	CASSRRGDWETQYF
TRBD1	TRBJ1-2	-	TRBV5-1	TGCGCCAGCAGCTTGGAGGGACAGGGGTCCACCTTC	CASSLEGQGSTF
-	TRBJ2-7	-	TRBV6-6	TGTGCCAGCAGTTCCGGAACAGGGTACGAGCAGTACTTC	CASSSGTGYEQYF
TRBD2	TRBJ2-7	few	TRBV7-8	TGTGCCAGCAGCCCTATCTGGGGGGGCGAGCAGTACTTC	CASSPIWGGEQYF
-	TRBJ1-2	many	TRBV25-1	TGTGCCAGCAGTGACCGGGGTACCGGTGGCTACACCTTC	CASSDRGTGGYTF
-	TRBJ1-4	once	TRBV9	TGTGCCAGCAGCGCCTTAGGGTTGAGGAATGAAAAACTGTTTTTT	CASSALGLRNEKLFF
-	TRBJ1-4	few	TRBV30	TGTGCCTGGAAGAGTAGGGGCAGGGGCTCAACTAATGAAAAACTGTTTTTT	CAWKSRGRGSTNEKLFF
-	TRBJ1-1	-	TRBV5-1	TGCGCCAGCAGCTTCCGCGGTGTGAACACTGAAGCTTTCTTT	CASSFRGVNTEAFF
-	TRBJ2-1	-	TRBV5-1	TGCGCCAGCAGCGGATCAGGGAAGAGGGGATACAATGAGCAGTTCTTC	CASSGSGKRGYNEQFF
TRBD1	TRBJ1-2	-	TRBV27	TGTGCCAGCAGTTTAGGACAGGGAAAGACCTATGGCTACACCTTC	CASSLGQGKTYGYTF
-	TRBJ2-7	few	TRBV14	TGTGCCAGCAGCCAATACAACTCCTACGAGCAGTACTTC	CASSQYNSYEQYF
TRBD1	TRBJ2-5	-	TRBV28	TGTGCCAGCAGGCTACAGGGGGCTTTGAAGACCCAGTACTTC	CASRLQGALKTQYF
-	TRBJ1-4	-	TRBV21-1	TGTGCCAGCAGCAGACCGGGACAGAGTAACAAGCGAGAGGAAAAACTGTTTTTT	CASSRPGQSNKREEKLFF
-	TRBJ2-5	few	TRBV7-2	TGTGCCAGCAGCTTTATAGGGGGGGACCAAGAGACCCAGTACTTC	CASSFIGGDQETQYF
-	TRBJ1-5	-	TRBV12-2	TGTGCAAGTCGCTTAATGAGGTACAATCAGCCCCAGCATTTT	CASRLMRYNQPQHF
-	TRBJ1-4	-	TRBV4-3	TGCGCCAGCAGCCAGGCCCCACGTAATGAAAAACTGTTTTTT	CASSQAPRNEKLFF
TRBD1	TRBJ2-6	-	TRBV28	TGTGCCAGCAGTACCCAGGGACAGGGCTCTGGGGCCAACGTCCTGACTTTC	CASSTQGQGSGANVLTF
TRBD1	TRBJ2-7	-	TRBV7-2	TGTGCCAGCAGCTTAAGTTTCGGACAGGGATACGAGCAGTACTTC	CASSLSFGQGYEQYF
-	TRBJ2-1	-	TRBV6-4	TGTGCCAGCAGTGGGGGTGGTGAGCAGTTCTTC	CASSGGGEQFF
TRBD2	TRBJ2-3	-	TRBV11-2	TGTGCCAGCAGCTTACAGAGGACTAGCGGGAGTGTAGCAGATACGCAGTATTTT	CASSLQRTSGSVADTQYF
TRBD1	TRBJ2-1	few	TRBV10-3	TGTGCCACCGATACCGGGACAGCGCTTTACAATGAGCAGTTCTTC	CATDTGTALYNEQFF
TRBD1	TRBJ2-5	-	TRBV18	TGTGCCAGCTCACCTCTCACAGGGGGTCGGCAAGAGACCCAGTACTTC	CASSPLTGGRQETQYF
TRBD1	TRBJ1-2	few	TRBV9	TGTGCCAGCAGCGTAGCCTTAGGACAGGGCTATGGCTACACCTTC	CASSVALGQGYGYTF